This TCR beta chain was identified during a study of OX40 agonist ivuxolimab in advanced cancers. Overall study results and limits: A proportion of nonresponders additionally exhibited low normalized T-cell clonal expansion. Blood T cells, both CD4+ and CD8+, expanded clonally by week 6 at 0.1 to 3.0 mg/kg.

The germline V gene has CDR1 SQVTM and CDR2 ANQGSEA. With V trimmed by 5 bases and J by 5 bases, 7 bases remained unmatched. The length of the CDR3 is 13 residues. Data came from immunoSEQ multiplex PCR; TCRdb stores just in-frame clones and leaves some out. The sample records over 35,000 clones, 70% to 90% being singletons. Regarding this clone: Its antigen is as yet unknown.

This TCR was recovered from an adult with an advanced solid tumor such as melanoma, head and neck, liver or kidney cancer. The source was CD4+ or CD8+ T cells sorted from blood, collected in a trial of the OX40 agonist ivuxolimab. This rearrangement joins TRBV29-1 to TRBJ1-2, with 8 positions matching TRBD1. The CDR3 here is CSVPRQGAYGYTF. The CDR3 DNA sequence: TGCAGCGTTCCCCGGCAGGGGGCTTATGGCTACACCTTC.